The next 10 T cell receptor beta chains were all read from a single sample in a study of blood T cells in healthy people across ages. Sample-barcoded 5' priming and a J-beta primer mix drove a second PCR of roughly 6 to 12 cycles. From the 5' RACE reads, TCRdb called clonotypes with MiXCR, one entry per CDR3 protein. The sample holds roughly 1 million distinct CDR3 sequences, almost 25% seen once. The same data also contributed to another study, on T cells of mothers and their children.

Sequenced input: blood. Source of these receptors: a girl aged 2-10 years in good health.

The sample holds a few counts of this clonotype. The chain has TRBV21-1 and TRBJ2-1; the table names TRBD1, a call not compared with the DNA. TRBV21-1 corresponds to a pseudogene. CDR3 length: 17 residues. CDR3 region: CASSLPWRQGGTNEQFF. CDR3 nucleotide sequence: TGTGCCAGCAGCCTCCCCTGGCGGCAGGGGGGGACGAATGAGCAGTTCTTC.

The chain carries TRBV11-2 and TRBJ1-2, with D uncertain. Germline V CDR1 and CDR2: SGHAT, FQNNGV. The V and J ends lost 0 bases and 3 bases respectively, with 11 bases between them. This CDR3 is built from 15 residues. CDR3 residues: CASSLDSVVDYGYTF. CDR3 in DNA: TGTGCCAGCAGCTTAGATTCCGTGGTGGACTATGGCTACACCTTC.

The chain links TRBV7-2 to TRBJ1-1; D is perhaps TRBD1 (5 bases). The CDR3 sequence is 12 residues long. Looked up from germline, CDR1 is SGHTA and CDR2 is FQGNSA. With 2 bases removed from V and 7 bases from J, the gap between germline ends came to 8 bases. CDR3 region: CASSLSDNEAFF. Here the CDR3 DNA reads TGTGCCAGCAGCTTATCGGACAATGAAGCTTTCTTT.

The gene calls are TRBV2 and TRBJ1-2; D call uncertain. The germline V and J ends were trimmed by 0 bases and 8 bases, with 13 bases remaining between them. The CDR3 spans 14 residues. The germline gives CDR1 SNHLY, CDR2 FYNNEI. Written as DNA, the CDR3 is TGTGCCAGCAGTGAAGCTGCCGGGCCACCGGGCTACACCTTC. This translates into CASSEAAGPPGYTF.

The rearrangement joins TRBV24-1 to TRBJ2-5; 8 positions agree with TRBD2. The germline gives CDR1 KGHDR, CDR2 SFDVKD. The CDR3 extends over 12 amino acids. J gave up 7 bases and V 10 bases, and 7 bases lay outside the gene matches. The CDR3: CATYGTRGTQYF. The CDR3 DNA reads as TGTGCCACATATGGGACTAGAGGGACCCAGTACTTC.

The chain uses TRBV20-1 and TRBJ2-7; possible D gene TRBD1, 6 bases. This CDR3 has 14 amino acids. The V end lost 0 bases, the J end lost 3 bases, and 12 bases lay between the germline ends. Per germline, CDR1 DFQATT and CDR2 SNEGSKA (reference sequence). This CDR3 reads CSARDIQGYYEQYF. The CDR3, as DNA: TGCAGTGCTAGAGACATTCAGGGGTACTACGAGCAGTACTTC.

The chain couples TRBV4-1 to TRBJ1-2; D might be TRBD1 (6 bases). The germline CDR1 and CDR2 sequences are MGHRA and YSYEKL. This CDR3 has 15 residues. V lost 0 bases to trimming and J lost 4 bases, with 12 bases between them. CDR3 bases: TGCGCCAGCAGCCAAGAGGTGGGGGCCACCTATGGCTACACCTTC. Protein sequence: CASSQEVGATYGYTF.

This sequence joins TRBV7-9 and TRBJ2-3, with 11 positions matching TRBD2. Germline V gene lookup returns CDR1 SEHNR and CDR2 FQNEAQ (reference sequence). Losses at the gene ends were 5 bases for V and 0 bases for J; bases not matched to a gene: 19. The CDR3 is 21 residues long. The CDR3 loop is CASSRLAGRSRSSSSTDTQYF. The CDR3 DNA sequence: TGTGCCAGCAGCCGACTAGCGGGAAGATCAAGATCCAGTTCTAGCACAGATACGCAGTATTTT.

In this sample, this clonotype turned up a few times. The CDR3: CASGQQGRYNEQFF. In DNA, the CDR3 is TGCGCCAGCGGTCAGCAGGGTCGATACAATGAGCAGTTCTTC. The rearrangement links TRBV5-1 to TRBJ2-1, with D perhaps matching TRBD1 (5 bases). The CDR3 is made up of 14 amino acids. V was pared by 7 bases and J by 4 bases, with 15 bases between. Germline CDR1 and CDR2: SGHRS and YFSETQ.

Only a few counts were recorded for this clonotype. The chain has TRBV5-1 and TRBJ2-1; 7 nucleotides agree with TRBD2. Germline V gene lookup returns CDR1 SGHRS and CDR2 YFSETQ. Trimming at V came to 0 bases and at J to 2 bases, leaving 5 bases not matched to a gene. The CDR3 length is 16 residues. For the CDR3, the DNA is TGCGCCAGCAGCTTGGTAGGGCGGGAGCCCTACAATGAGCAGTTCTTC. This sequence encodes CASSLVGREPYNEQFF.